The entry below gives a single T cell receptor beta chain sequence along with its context. The antigen is unknown. This sample was included in a study of shared clonotypes between healthy human individuals. Study-wide context: Samples came from a couple of female and a few male donors aged 18 to 49. There were three CD4 naive, three CD4 memory, two CD8 naive and one CD8 memory plates per donor. Whole-study findings and limits: Naive CD4 clonotypes were shared across several donors at about 5.3%. A small donor pool kept down the genetic and exposure-history diversity that was represented.

Data came from immunoSEQ multiplex PCR; TCRdb stores just in-frame clones and leaves some out. The sample contains hundreds of thousands of clones, 73% of which appear only once. V was pared by 7 bases and J by 0 bases, with 8 bases between. The CDR3 spans 12 residues. Per the germline V gene, CDR1 is SGHDT and CDR2 is YYEEEE. This TCR came from a woman in her thirties in good health. Sequencing was carried out using memory CD4+ T cells sorted from blood. Subset indicated: CD45RA-negative fraction. This chain connects TRBV5-6 to TRBJ2-7; D perhaps matches TRBD1 (6 bases). This CDR3 reads CASGDNSYEQYF. The CDR3 nucleotides read TGTGCCAGCGGGGACAACTCCTACGAGCAGTACTTC.